The present T cell receptor (beta chain) was sequenced within a study of shared clonotypes between healthy human individuals. Germline V gives CDR1 KGHSH, CDR2 LQKENI. V was pared by 3 bases and J by 5 bases, with 3 bases of the junction left unmatched. The CDR3 covers 13 residues. The protocol was immunoSEQ multiplex PCR, while the TCRdb copy is restricted to in-frame clones and leaves out a portion. The sample includes around 1.5 million clones, 95% to 99% of them seen just once. Points on this clone: The same CDR3 is also encoded by other DNA sequences in this sample.

Sequencing was performed on naive CD4+ T cells sorted from blood. Subset described: CD45RA+ positively selected. This receptor was obtained from a man aged 25 to 45 in good health. The rearrangement links TRBV18 to TRBJ2-5; 7 positions agree with TRBD1. The CDR3 is CASSPEGGETQYF. DNA for the CDR3: TGTGCCAGCTCACCCGAAGGGGGCGAGACCCAGTACTTC. The entire variable domain, with the rest obtained from reference TRBV18 and TRBJ2-5, is as follows: NAGVMQNPRHLVRRRGQEARLRCSPMKGHSHVYWYRQLPEEGLKFMVYLQKENIIDESGMPKERFSAEFPKEGPSILRIQQVVRGDSAAYFCASSPEGGETQYFGPGTRLLVL.